These T cell receptor beta chains were read from a single sample in a study of cytomegalovirus exposure and HLA in healthy donors. Measured with immunoSEQ multiplex PCR; TCRdb has only the in-frame clones, and not every one. This sample has tens of thousands of clones, with around nine tenths found just once. Sequencing was done on a sample of PBMCs. These receptors were collected from a man aged 18 to 35 in good health and CMV-seronegative. Each CDR3 is given with its conserved first and last residue. A D gene is named only where the DNA matches it firmly. Clone sizes are given selectively: once, few, many, or a class where the clone is expanded.

>TRBV7-8|-|TRBJ1-1|-
TGTGCCAGCAGCCAAGCCCGGGAAGCTTTCTTT
CASSQAREAFF
>TRBV5-1|TRBD1|TRBJ2-3|few
TGCGCCAGCAGCTGGACAGGGTCAGATACGCAGTATTTT
CASSWTGSDTQYF
>TRBV27|-|TRBJ1-2|-
TGTGCCAGCAGTACGACAGGCCGGGGCTATGGCTACACCTTC
CASSTTGRGYGYTF
>TRBV28|-|TRBJ2-7|-
TGTGCCAGCAGTTGGAGTGGAGGCCGCGGGACCGAGCAGTACTTC
CASSWSGGRGTEQYF
>TRBV28|-|TRBJ1-2|-
TGTGCCAGCCTACCAGGGGTGGTCGTAAGAGAGGGGACTAACTATGGCTACACCTTC
CASLPGVVVREGTNYGYTF
>TRBV28|TRBD2|TRBJ2-7|-
TGTGCCAGCAGGTCTTCACCTCTAGCGGGAGTTGTTCGGGCCCATCACGAGCAGTACTTC
CASRSSPLAGVVRAHHEQYF
>TRBV5-1|-|TRBJ2-7|-
TGCGCCAGCAGCTTGGGAGTCGCCCCCTCCTACGAGCAGTACTTC
CASSLGVAPSYEQYF
>TRBV13|-|TRBJ2-6|-
TGTGCCAGCAGCTTATTTAGATATGGGGCCAACGTCCTGACTTTC
CASSLFRYGANVLTF
>TRBV28|-|TRBJ1-2|-
TGTGCCAGCAGTTCGCCAACTCGTGGCTACACCTTC
CASSSPTRGYTF
>TRBV5-1|-|TRBJ2-7|-
TGCGCCAGCAGCGTCACAGGGAGCGAGCAGTACTTC
CASSVTGSEQYF
>TRBV6-5|TRBD2|TRBJ2-3|-
TGTGCCAGCAGGGGACAAGCGGGAGGGCCAGATACGCAGTATTTT
CASRGQAGGPDTQYF
>TRBV5-1|-|TRBJ2-1|-
TGCGCCAGCAGCTTGGATCCAGCGGCCCAGAATGAGCAGTTCTTC
CASSLDPAAQNEQFF
>TRBV28|TRBD2|TRBJ2-7|-
TGTGCCACCCTAGCGGGAGGTTCCAACGAGCAGTACTTC
CATLAGGSNEQYF
>TRBV15|-|TRBJ2-5|-
TGTGCCACCAGCAGAGACCTACAAGAGACCCAGTACTTC
CATSRDLQETQYF
>TRBV18|TRBD1|TRBJ2-2|-
TGTGCCAGCTCACCAATGGACAGGATAGTTAACACCGGGGAGCTGTTTTTT
CASSPMDRIVNTGELFF
>TRBV9|-|TRBJ2-3|-
TGTGCCAGCAGCGTAGCAACGGGAAGCACAGATACGCAGTATTTT
CASSVATGSTDTQYF
>TRBV28|TRBD1|TRBJ1-2|-
TGTGCCAGCAGCTCCTTTTATGGCTCAACAGGGGTCTCTTTCTATGGCTACACCTTC
CASSSFYGSTGVSFYGYTF
>TRBV6-6|-|TRBJ1-2|-
TGTGCCAGCAGTCTCGACAGGAACTATGGCTACACCTTC
CASSLDRNYGYTF
>TRBV7-9|-|TRBJ2-7|once
TGTGCCAGCAGCCAGACTGGACCGGGAGAGCAGTACTTC
CASSQTGPGEQYF
>TRBV28|-|TRBJ1-1|-
TGTGCCAGCCCTTCCAGGGAAGACACTGAAGCTTTCTTT
CASPSREDTEAFF
>TRBV28|TRBD2|TRBJ2-1|-
TGTGCCAGCAGTAATTTTCAGTGGGGACTAGCGCACAACAATGAGCAGTTCTTC
CASSNFQWGLAHNNEQFF
>TRBV5-1|-|TRBJ2-5|-
TGCGCCAGCAGCTTGGGTGGACAGCAAGAGACCCAGTACTTC
CASSLGGQQETQYF
>TRBV28|TRBD2|TRBJ2-2|few
TGTGCCAGCAGCGGGGGGGCTGGCACCGGGGAGCTGTTTTTT
CASSGGAGTGELFF
>TRBV4-3|TRBD1|TRBJ1-2|once
TGCGCCAGCAGCCAGGGACAGGGTTTTGGGGGCTACACCTTC
CASSQGQGFGGYTF
>TRBV19|-|TRBJ2-2|-
TGTGCCAGTAGTATAGCCGACACCACCGGGGAGCTGTTTTTT
CASSIADTTGELFF
>TRBV5-6|-|TRBJ1-1|-
TGTGCCAGCAGCTTGAAATCTGGGAGGTACACTGAAGCTTTCTTT
CASSLKSGRYTEAFF
>TRBV4-1|TRBD2|TRBJ2-1|-
TGCGCCAGCAGCCAGACTAGTCCGGGACTAGCAGGTGATGAGCAGTTCTTC
CASSQTSPGLAGDEQFF
>TRBV18|TRBD2|TRBJ2-3|-
TGTGCCAGCTCACCCTCGGGACTAGCTTGGACAGATACGCAGTATTTT
CASSPSGLAWTDTQYF
>TRBV30|-|TRBJ1-2|-
TGTGCCTGGAGTGTTGCGGTGGAGGATGGCTACACCTTC
CAWSVAVEDGYTF
>TRBV19|TRBD2|TRBJ2-3|-
TGTGCCAGTAGTACGGGCGGGAGAGCCATGGGGACAGATACGCAGTATTTT
CASSTGGRAMGTDTQYF
>TRBV7-2|-|TRBJ2-2|-
TGTGCCAGCAGCCCCAGGCGGGTCGGGGAGCTGTTTTTT
CASSPRRVGELFF
>TRBV5-6|-|TRBJ2-7|once
TGTGCCAGCAGCTTTTCGGTCTCGGGCTCCTACGAGCAGTACTTC
CASSFSVSGSYEQYF
>TRBV25-1|-|TRBJ1-1|-
TGTGCCAGCAGTGAAGTAGGCAGGATGAACACTGAAGCTTTCTTT
CASSEVGRMNTEAFF
>TRBV7-9|-|TRBJ2-7|-
TGTGCCAGCAGCCCCCCAGGGGACGAGCAGTACTTC
CASSPPGDEQYF
>TRBV19|TRBD2|TRBJ2-1|-
TGTGCCAGTAGTATAGCGGGTACGGGACTAGCGGGAGGGCCAGGTGGGAATGAGCAGTTCTTC
CASSIAGTGLAGGPGGNEQFF
>TRBV5-1|-|TRBJ1-1|-
TGCGCCAGCAGCATAACAGCGAACACTGAAGCTTTCTTT
CASSITANTEAFF
>TRBV6-1|TRBD2|TRBJ2-1|-
TGTGCCAGCAGGAAAACTAGCGGGAGTGAGCAGTTCTTC
CASRKTSGSEQFF
>TRBV10-3|-|TRBJ1-2|-
TGTGCCATCAGTGAATCAACAGGGACCTATGGCTACACCTTC
CAISESTGTYGYTF
>TRBV7-9|-|TRBJ2-2|-
TGTGCCAGCAGCCCTACAGGGTCAAACACCGGGGAGCTGTTTTTT
CASSPTGSNTGELFF
>TRBV5-1|TRBD2|TRBJ2-3|-
TGCGCCAGCAGCATAACTAGCGGGACGGTAGATACGCAGTATTTT
CASSITSGTVDTQYF
>TRBV18|-|TRBJ2-5|-
TGTGCCAGCTCACCGGCAGACTTTGCAGAGACCCAGTACTTC
CASSPADFAETQYF
>TRBV6-1|-|TRBJ1-3|-
TGTGCCAGCATAGGGGCCTCTGGAAACACCATATATTTT
CASIGASGNTIYF
>TRBV6-5|TRBD2|TRBJ2-2|once
TGTGCCAGCAGTTGGACTAGCGGGACCCCCACCGGGGAGCTGTTTTTT
CASSWTSGTPTGELFF
>TRBV19|-|TRBJ2-3|-
TGTGCCAGTAGTATAACGGGGAGTAGGGCAGATACGCAGTATTTT
CASSITGSRADTQYF
>TRBV6-1|-|TRBJ2-3|-
TGTGCCAGCAGTGCCTTGGTTGGGGCTAGCACAGATACGCAGTATTTT
CASSALVGASTDTQYF
>TRBV12-5|-|TRBJ2-1|once
TGTGCTAGTGGTTTGGCCACTATACTCAATGAGCAGTTCTTC
CASGLATILNEQFF
>TRBV11-1|TRBD2|TRBJ2-2|-
TGTGCCAGCAGCCAGAGGACTAGCGGGAACACCGGGGAGCTGTTTTTT
CASSQRTSGNTGELFF
>TRBV10-3|TRBD1|TRBJ2-2|few
TGTGCCACTAGGCCGGGACAGGCGAACACCGGGGAGCTGTTTTTT
CATRPGQANTGELFF
>TRBV7-8|TRBD2|TRBJ2-7|-
TGTGCCAGCAGCTCAGCCAGCGGGGGGGTGGGCAGGGGGTTCCCCTACGAGCAGTACTTC
CASSSASGGVGRGFPYEQYF